This T cell receptor beta chain was identified during a study of a mutant IDH1 vaccine in newly diagnosed glioma. Looking at the study overall: Sex distribution of treated patients was about 60% male and 37.5% female; mean age was about 40 years.

TCRdb keeps only in-frame clones here, not all; method: immunoSEQ multiplex PCR. The sample lists tens of thousands of clones, about three quarters occurring once. The V end lost 3 bases, the J end lost 4 bases, and 6 bases lay between the germline ends. The germline V gene encodes CDR1 GTSNPN and CDR2 SVGIG (reference sequence). The CDR3 is 11 amino acids. The time point here: week 11, during vaccination. Vaccine doses each comprised 300 ug of mutant IDH1 20-mer peptide, with topical imiquimod. Points on this clone: Its specificity is unknown.

This TCR was sampled from a man between 18 and 35 years old with glioma. Some clones in this sample may be carry-over from other donors' samples. This sequence joins TRBV30 and TRBJ1-1; D unclear. This specimen was peripheral blood mononuclear cells (PBMCs), taken from a glioma patient whose treatment included an IDH1 peptide vaccine. This CDR3 is CAWRIVTEAFF. CDR3 sequence (DNA): TGTGCCTGGAGGATAGTCACTGAAGCTTTCTTT.